Presented here are 26 T cell receptor beta chains from one specimen sequenced in a study of blood T cell repertoires in COVID-19. Assay: immunoSEQ multiplex PCR; the TCRdb copy retains only in-frame clones and omits some. This sample has some 30,000 clones, with around 92% found just once. The sequenced material came from peripheral blood. The receptors here all came from a man aged 45-60 years with active COVID-19.

This sequence joins TRBV5-1 and TRBJ2-6; 11 bases map to TRBD2. V dropped 1 base and J dropped 3; count of bases not matched to a gene: 6. Germline loops: CDR1 SGHRS, CDR2 YFSETQ. CDR3 length: 18 amino acids. CDR3 in amino acids: CASSLSALAGVGANVLTF. As DNA, the CDR3 is TGCGCCAGCAGCTTGAGTGCACTAGCGGGAGTTGGGGCCAACGTCCTGACTTTC.

CDR3 nucleotide sequence: TGTGCCAGCTCAGCTAGGCACAGGGGTAGCTACGAGCAGTACTTC. Translation: CASSARHRGSYEQYF. J is TRBJ2-7 and V is TRBV5-4; 7 positions agree with TRBD1. The CDR3 runs to 15 residues. Germline V gene sequence: CDR1 SGHNT, CDR2 YYREEE (reference sequence). The trim removed 7 bases at V and 3 bases at J, leaving 13 bases unmatched.

This chain uses TRBV2 with TRBJ2-7; D perhaps matches TRBD1 (5 bases). Germline loops: CDR1 SNHLY, CDR2 FYNNEI. This CDR3 contains 15 residues. Trimming cost V 2 bases and J 2 bases, with 13 bases left between them. For the CDR3, the DNA is TGTGCCAGCAGTGAATACAGGTTCGCGGCCTACGAGCAGTACTTC. It translates to CASSEYRFAAYEQYF.

This rearrangement joins TRBV27 to TRBJ2-7; 8 bases map to TRBD1. V shed 5 bases and J 3 bases; nucleotides not matched to a gene: 9. The CDR3 has 15 amino acids. Germline CDR1 MNHEY, CDR2 SMNVEV (reference sequence). This CDR3 is CASSPGQGRYYEQYF. CDR3 nucleotide sequence: TGTGCCAGCAGTCCCGGACAGGGCCGATACTACGAGCAGTACTTC.

The chain has TRBV28 and TRBJ1-5; weak D call: TRBD1 (5 bases). V lost 6 bases to trimming and J lost 3 bases, with 6 bases between them. Germline assignment: CDR1 MDHEN and CDR2 SYDVKM. The CDR3 has 12 residues. The CDR3 nucleotides read TGTGCCAGCAGGGACATCAATCAGCCCCAGCATTTT. Its protein is CASRDINQPQHF.

The gene calls are TRBV6-5 and TRBJ2-5; TRBD2 matches at 8 bases. V was pared by 6 bases and J by 2 bases, with 5 bases of the junction left unmatched. CDR1 is MNHEY and CDR2 is SVGAGI in the germline V gene. The CDR3 sequence is 14 residues long. The CDR3 loop reads CASSWERGQETQYF. DNA for the CDR3: TGTGCCAGCAGCTGGGAGCGGGGGCAAGAGACCCAGTACTTC.

V usage is TRBV2 and J usage is TRBJ1-1; perhaps TRBD1 as D (6 bases). There are 14 residues in the CDR3. CDR1 is SNHLY, CDR2 FYNNEI, per germline. The V and J ends lost 5 bases and 5 bases respectively, with 15 bases between them. The CDR3 bases are TGTGCCAGCAGTTACTCTCAGGGGTTTACTGAAGCTTTCTTT. This gives the protein CASSYSQGFTEAFF.

V gene TRBV25-1 combines with J gene TRBJ2-2, with D perhaps TRBD1 (6 bases). Germline V lookup: CDR1 MGHDK, CDR2 SYGVNS. The CDR3 runs 13 residues. V was shortened by 9 bases and J by 4 bases, with 12 bases between the two germline ends. The chain's CDR3 is CASSGEGTGELFF. The CDR3 DNA is TGTGCCAGTTCAGGGGAAGGCACCGGGGAGCTGTTTTTT.

This clone was detected once. The chain uses TRBV5-1 and TRBJ2-2; D unresolved. The germline V gene has CDR1 SGHRS and CDR2 YFSETQ. This CDR3 has 14 amino acids. V was pared by 2 bases and J by 10 bases, with 15 bases between. The CDR3, as DNA: TGCGCCAGCAGCTTAGCCCGGTTCGTCGAGGAGCTGTTTTTT. Protein: CASSLARFVEELFF.

The chain employs TRBV3-1 (or the pseudogene TRBV3-2) and TRBJ1-2; D ambiguous. Per the germline V gene, CDR1 is LGHDT and CDR2 is YNNKEL (reference sequence). With 2 bases removed from V and 1 base from J, the gap between germline ends came to 8 bases. This CDR3 has 14 residues. The CDR3 loop is CASSQQNYNYGYTF. The CDR3 DNA reads TGTGCCAGCAGCCAACAAAACTATAACTATGGCTACACCTTC.

This rearrangement joins TRBV19 to TRBJ2-5; 10 bases align to TRBD2. Trimming cost V 5 bases and J 5 bases; bases outside gene matches: 8. The germline V gene has CDR1 LNHDA and CDR2 SQIVND (reference sequence). This CDR3 contains 15 residues. This CDR3 is CASSPRGTSVETQYF. The DNA for the CDR3 is TGTGCCAGTAGTCCTCGAGGGACTAGCGTTGAGACCCAGTACTTC. The variable domain in full, with the rest retrieved from reference TRBV19 and TRBJ2-5, is DGGITQSPKYLFRKEGQNVTLSCEQNLNHDAMYWYRQDPGQGLRLIYYSQIVNDFQKGDIAEGYSVSREKKESFPLTVTSAQKNPTAFYLCASSPRGTSVETQYFGPGTRLLVL.

V and J are TRBV9 and TRBJ2-7; D may be TRBD2 (5 bases). The CDR3 extends over 14 amino acids. V was shortened by 4 bases and J by 1 base, with 12 bases between the two germline ends. Germline CDR1 SGDLS, CDR2 YYNGEE. CDR3: CASSTSGRSYEQYF. In DNA, the CDR3 is TGTGCCAGCAGCACAAGCGGCCGTTCCTACGAGCAGTACTTC.

The chain employs TRBV6-5 and TRBJ1-1; 8 nucleotides align to TRBD1. This CDR3 has 13 residues. Germline CDR1 reads MNHEY; CDR2 reads SVGAGI. V trimming: 5 bases; J trimming: 5 bases; junction bases outside the gene matches: 4. CDR3 in DNA: TGTGCCAGCAGTACCACAGGGGGAACTGAAGCTTTCTTT. As protein: CASSTTGGTEAFF.

J is TRBJ1-3 and V is TRBV5-4; 8 bases map to TRBD1. CDR3 length equals 15 residues. After removal of 4 bases from V and 4 bases from J, the junction contained 7 bases not matched to a gene. The germline gives CDR1 SGHNT, CDR2 YYREEE (reference sequence). CDR3 region: CASSRGQEKGNTIYF. DNA of the CDR3: TGTGCCAGCAGCCGGGGACAGGAAAAAGGAAACACCATATATTTT.

The chain has TRBV6-5 and TRBJ2-4; weak D call: TRBD2 (5 bases). Trimming took 2 bases from V and 7 from J, leaving 9 bases between them. This CDR3 region has 13 residues. Germline V CDR1 and CDR2: MNHEY, SVGAGI. CDR3 region: CASSYETGNIQYF. CDR3 sequence (DNA): TGTGCCAGCAGTTACGAGACGGGGAACATTCAGTACTTC.

The chain combines TRBV11-3 with TRBJ1-1; weak D call: TRBD1 (6 bases). Germline V gene sequence: CDR1 SGHNT, CDR2 YENEEA. Trimming removed 7 bases at V and 6 bases at J, with 9 bases between. This CDR3 is built from 11 residues. CDR3 bases: TGTGCCAGCACAGGGGACGCTGAAGCTTTCTTT. Its translation is CASTGDAEAFF.

The chain employs TRBV28 and TRBJ1-6; D remains ambiguous. CDR3 length: 18 amino acids. Trimming cost V 3 bases and J 0 bases, with 15 bases left between them. In germline, CDR1 is MDHEN, CDR2 SYDVKM. The CDR3 reads CASSFGWADSSYNSPLHF. CDR3 nucleotides: TGTGCCAGCAGTTTTGGTTGGGCCGATAGCTCCTATAATTCACCCCTCCACTTT.

The J gene is TRBJ2-2, the V gene TRBV6-5; 9 positions match TRBD2. The CDR3 extends over 15 amino acids. Losses at the gene ends were 8 bases for V and 1 base for J; bases not matched to a gene: 5. Germline assignment: CDR1 MNHEY and CDR2 SVGAGI. The CDR3 DNA sequence: TGTGCCAGCCGCGGGGGGGCCTGGAACACCGGGGAGCTGTTTTTT. It encodes CASRGGAWNTGELFF.

The chain carries TRBV19 and TRBJ1-5; 8 bases are a match to TRBD1. CDR3 length equals 14 residues. Germline CDR1 and CDR2: LNHDA and SQIVND (reference sequence). V was pared by 8 bases and J by 0 bases, with 3 bases of the junction left unmatched. In DNA form, the CDR3 reads TGTGCCAGTGCCGGACAGGGTAGCAATCAGCCCCAGCATTTT. Translation gives CASAGQGSNQPQHF. The complete variable domain, with remaining parts taken from reference TRBV19 and TRBJ1-5, reads DGGITQSPKYLFRKEGQNVTLSCEQNLNHDAMYWYRQDPGQGLRLIYYSQIVNDFQKGDIAEGYSVSREKKESFPLTVTSAQKNPTAFYLCASAGQGSNQPQHFGDGTRLSIL.

The rearrangement links TRBV6-5 to TRBJ2-5, with a possible D match to TRBD2 (7 bases). Germline CDR1 and CDR2: MNHEY and SVGAGI. CDR3 length equals 13 residues. Trimming left V 6 bases short and J 5 bases short, with 13 bases between. Here the CDR3 reads CASRKGGGETQYF. The CDR3 nucleotides are TGTGCCAGCAGAAAAGGGGGAGGGGAGACCCAGTACTTC.

The chain is built from TRBV27 and TRBJ2-7, with 8 bases matching TRBD1. The CDR3 has 15 residues. V gave up 5 bases and J gave up 2 bases; unmatched junction bases: 8. Germline loops: CDR1 MNHEY, CDR2 SMNVEV (reference sequence). The CDR3 loop reads CASSHNDRGPYEQYF. CDR3 DNA sequence: TGTGCCAGCAGTCACAATGACAGGGGACCCTACGAGCAGTACTTC.

The rearrangement links TRBV9 to TRBJ2-7; the D gene is possibly TRBD2 (5 bases). The germline V gene encodes CDR1 SGDLS and CDR2 YYNGEE. This CDR3 contains 14 residues. V was clipped by 0 bases and J by 0 bases, with 7 bases between them. The CDR3 DNA reads TGTGCCAGCAGCGTAGGGACTCCCTCCTACGAGCAGTACTTC. Protein: CASSVGTPSYEQYF.

This chain connects TRBV4-1 to TRBJ1-2, with TRBD1 matching 9 bases. With 2 bases clipped from V and 5 bases from J, the junction kept 12 bases outside the gene matches. The CDR3 has 17 amino acids. Looked up from germline, CDR1 is MGHRA and CDR2 is YSYEKL. CDR3 sequence (DNA): TGCGCCAGCAGCCAAATCACAGATGGGACAGGGATTTATGGCTACACCTTC. The encoded protein is CASSQITDGTGIYGYTF.

The rearrangement links TRBV19 to TRBJ1-1, with 8 positions matching TRBD1. CDR1 and CDR2 (germline): LNHDA, SQIVND (reference sequence). There are 13 residues in the CDR3. The ends lost 3 bases at V and 5 bases at J; junction bases unmatched: 2. The CDR3 protein is CASSINRGTEAFF. The CDR3 DNA sequence: TGTGCCAGTAGTATTAACAGGGGGACTGAAGCTTTCTTT.

The chain's CDR3 is CASSLSGGTDTQYF. The CDR3, as DNA: TGTGCCAGCAGCTTAAGCGGGGGCACAGATACGCAGTATTTT. This chain connects TRBV7-9 to TRBJ2-3; 7 bases agree with TRBD2. The CDR3 runs 14 residues. V lost 2 bases and J lost 1; bases outside the gene matches: 0. Per the germline V gene, CDR1 is SEHNR and CDR2 is FQNEAQ (reference sequence). Full variable domain (missing parts from reference TRBV7-9 and TRBJ2-3): DTGVSQNPRHKITKRGQNVTFRCDPISEHNRLYWYRQTLGQGPEFLTYFQNEAQLEKSRLLSDRFSAERPKGSFSTLEIQRTEQGDSAMYLCASSLSGGTDTQYFGPGTRLTVL.

This sequence joins TRBV7-3 and TRBJ2-1; 8 bases match TRBD1. J lost 5 bases, V lost 5 bases, and 2 bases had no gene match. Per the germline V gene, CDR1 is SGHTA and CDR2 is FQGTGA. The CDR3 is made up of 13 amino acids. CDR3 DNA: TGTGCCAGCAGCAAGGACAGGGACAATGAGCAGTTCTTC. This encodes CASSKDRDNEQFF.